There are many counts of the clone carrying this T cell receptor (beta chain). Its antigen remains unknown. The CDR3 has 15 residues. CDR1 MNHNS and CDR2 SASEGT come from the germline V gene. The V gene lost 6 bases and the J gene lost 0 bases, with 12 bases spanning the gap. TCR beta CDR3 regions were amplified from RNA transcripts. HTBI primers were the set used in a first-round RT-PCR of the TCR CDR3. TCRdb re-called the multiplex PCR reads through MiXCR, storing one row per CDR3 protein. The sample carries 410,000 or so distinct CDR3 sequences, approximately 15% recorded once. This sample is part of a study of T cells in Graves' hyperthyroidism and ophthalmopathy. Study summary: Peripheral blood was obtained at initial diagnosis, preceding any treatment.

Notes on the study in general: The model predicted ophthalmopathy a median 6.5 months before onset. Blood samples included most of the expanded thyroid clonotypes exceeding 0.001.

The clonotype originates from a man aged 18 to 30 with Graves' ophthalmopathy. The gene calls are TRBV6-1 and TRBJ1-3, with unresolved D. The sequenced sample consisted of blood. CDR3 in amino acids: CASRPGSFSGNTIYF. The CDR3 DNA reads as TGTGCCAGCAGACCCGGGTCGTTCTCTGGAAACACCATATATTTT.